The rows below give T cell receptor beta chains drawn from one sample of a study of blood T cell repertoires in COVID-19. The method was immunoSEQ multiplex PCR; TCRdb's version includes in-frame clones alone and lacks a portion of them. The table shows fewer than 90,000 clones, with over 80% occurring only once. Material: peripheral blood. The receptors derive from a woman over 75 with active COVID-19. Each CDR3 is given with its conserved first and last residue. The order of the fields is V gene, J gene, CDR3 length, CDR3 protein.

TRBV6-2/TRBV6-3	TRBJ2-1	12	CASSPQYNEQFF
TRBV5-1	TRBJ2-1	14	CASSLDPGLGEQFF
TRBV18	TRBJ2-1	14	CASSWTSDYNEQFF
TRBV7-9	TRBJ1-1	12	CASSISDTEAFF
TRBV28	TRBJ1-2	12	CASKTEVYGYTF
TRBV10-3	TRBJ1-2	15	CAISYTGTGAVGYTF
TRBV19	TRBJ2-2	19	CASSPRGLAGGPNTGELFF
TRBV7-2	TRBJ1-1	12	CASSLGAGEAFF
TRBV6-2/TRBV6-3	TRBJ2-3	15	CASSTTGLARHTQYF
TRBV4-2	TRBJ2-2	16	CASSLRTDMNTGELFF
TRBV7-8	TRBJ2-1	16	CASSLAGTSGYNEQFF
TRBV7-2	TRBJ2-3	11	CASTSTDTQYF
TRBV7-9	TRBJ2-1	14	CASSLGRLHGEQFF
TRBV5-5	TRBJ1-5	14	CASSTGGVNQPQHF
TRBV18	TRBJ2-7	14	CASSIGGGNYEQYF
TRBV11-3	TRBJ2-2	14	CASSEVQNTGELFF
TRBV28	TRBJ2-5	14	CASSSNSGGGTQYF
TRBV28	TRBJ2-3	14	CASMLAGLTDTQYF
TRBV4-1	TRBJ2-1	20	CASSQGTSGRTLNSYNEQFF
TRBV5-1	TRBJ2-1	15	CASSLESPSYNEQFF
TRBV30	TRBJ2-1	13	CAYHLGLRNEQFF
TRBV5-1	TRBJ1-5	14	CASSLPGEGQPQHF
TRBV19	TRBJ2-1	15	CASQGDRGRWGEQFF
TRBV15	TRBJ1-5	17	CATSRGPQGAGNQPQHF
TRBV7-9	TRBJ2-7	13	CASSRTVTYEQYF
TRBV12-3/TRBV12-4	TRBJ2-1	13	CASHQGGYNEQFF
TRBV12-1	TRBJ1-2	15	CASSSRRGSNYGYTF
TRBV9	TRBJ2-1	15	CASSVGIGGALRPFF
TRBV4-3	TRBJ1-2	16	CASSHAGGSMHYGYTF
TRBV6-5	TRBJ2-7	14	CASSYQALSYEQYF
TRBV28	TRBJ2-2	16	CASISLGGEGTGELFF
TRBV18	TRBJ1-5	13	CASSPDRGQPQHF
TRBV27	TRBJ2-2	13	CASSPPGAGELFF
TRBV18	TRBJ1-2	12	CASSPAGYGYTF
TRBV4-1	TRBJ2-1	17	CASSQGDGRTVRDEQFF
TRBV11-1	TRBJ2-2	14	CASSWTSGTGELFF
TRBV21-1	TRBJ2-1	13	CASSKKGDDEQFF
TRBV19	TRBJ1-5	13	CASSIRRYQPQHF
TRBV7-2	TRBJ2-5	13	CASSTGRQETQYF
TRBV19	TRBJ2-5	16	CASSIISGTPQETQYF
TRBV3-1/TRBV3-2	TRBJ2-2	13	CASGGPGTGELFF
TRBV7-9	TRBJ2-7	11	CASRGLDEQYF
TRBV10-3	TRBJ2-3	16	CAIVWADNPSTDTQYF
TRBV19	TRBJ1-6	20	CASSGTGKGYRSSYNSPLHF